Described below is a single T cell receptor beta chain sequence and its context. These data come from a study of blood T cell repertoires in COVID-19. Study context: COVID-19 samples collected from the United States, Italy and Spain covered acute and convalescent phases. T cells, B-cell-depleted T cells, or PBMCs provided the cDNA or gDNA that served as material.

Trimming removed 3 bases from V and 4 bases from J, with 7 bases in between. Germline V CDR1 and CDR2: MNHEY, SVGAGI. The CDR3 spans 12 residues. Methods used by the authors: The authors estimated nucleated cell counts from reference gene primer amplification. This table comes from immunoSEQ multiplex PCR, and its TCRdb copy is limited to in-frame clones, with some not included. V and J calls and clone size are as listed in that table; D and trimming were resolved from the DNA. In the table there are 300,000 to 400,000 clones, around 90% of which are singletons. In Seattle, patients joined the study during active infection and were tracked longitudinally.

The chain recombines TRBV6-5 with TRBJ2-7; D uncertain. This clonotype was obtained from a man in his thirties or forties with COVID-19, enrolled during active disease. Sequencing was performed on peripheral blood. The DNA of the CDR3 is TGTGCCAGCAGTTATTTACAGTACGAGCAGTACTTC. Its translation is CASSYLQYEQYF.